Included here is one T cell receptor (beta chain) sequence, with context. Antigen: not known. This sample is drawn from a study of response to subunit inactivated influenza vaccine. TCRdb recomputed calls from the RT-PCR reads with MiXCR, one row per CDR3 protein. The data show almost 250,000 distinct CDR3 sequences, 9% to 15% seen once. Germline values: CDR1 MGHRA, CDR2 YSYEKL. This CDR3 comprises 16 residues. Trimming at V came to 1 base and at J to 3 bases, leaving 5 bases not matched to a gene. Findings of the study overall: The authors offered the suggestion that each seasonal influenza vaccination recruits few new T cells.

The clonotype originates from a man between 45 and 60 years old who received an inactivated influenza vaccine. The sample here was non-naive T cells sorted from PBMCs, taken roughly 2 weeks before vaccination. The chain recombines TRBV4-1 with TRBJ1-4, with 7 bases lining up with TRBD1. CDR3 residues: CASSQVPGQPNEKLFF. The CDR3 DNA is TGCGCCAGCAGCCAAGTCCCGGGACAGCCTAATGAAAAACTGTTTTTT.